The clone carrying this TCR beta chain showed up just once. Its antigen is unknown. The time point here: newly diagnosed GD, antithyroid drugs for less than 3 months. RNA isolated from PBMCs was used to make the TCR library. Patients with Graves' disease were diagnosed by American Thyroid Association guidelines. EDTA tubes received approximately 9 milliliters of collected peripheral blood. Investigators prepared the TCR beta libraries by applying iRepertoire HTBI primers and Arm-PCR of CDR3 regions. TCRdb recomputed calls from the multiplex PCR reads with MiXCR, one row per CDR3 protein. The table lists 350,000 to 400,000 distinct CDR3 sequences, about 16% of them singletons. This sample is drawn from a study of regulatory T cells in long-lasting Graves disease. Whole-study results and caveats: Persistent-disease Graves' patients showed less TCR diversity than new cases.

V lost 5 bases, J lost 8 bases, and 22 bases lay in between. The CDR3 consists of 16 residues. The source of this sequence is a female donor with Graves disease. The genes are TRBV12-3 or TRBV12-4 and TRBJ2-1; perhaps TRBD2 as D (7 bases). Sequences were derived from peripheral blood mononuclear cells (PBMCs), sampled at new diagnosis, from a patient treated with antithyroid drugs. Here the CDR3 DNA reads TGTGCCAGCAGTCTTAGGGGGGGGCTCCAGGCTGATGAGCAGTTCTTC. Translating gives CASSLRGGLQADEQFF.